This T cell receptor (beta chain) appears in the sequencing data of a study of cytomegalovirus exposure and HLA in healthy donors. Notes on the study in general: DRB1 had the most TCR associations and HLA-C the fewest, a later analysis found, with rates varying by HLA locus.

Germline CDR1 and CDR2: GTSNPN and SVGIG (reference sequence). The CDR3 runs to 13 residues. Trimming cost V 0 bases and J 8 bases, with 13 bases left between them. Both 60 Vbeta primers and 13 Jbeta primers went into the PCR. The assay was immunoSEQ multiplex PCR, and TCRdb's table has in-frame clones only and misses some. The sample has roughly 190,000 clones, 79% seen once. Note on this clone: Its antigen is as yet unknown.

This chain links TRBV30 with TRBJ1-2; D unresolved. The sample was PBMCs. The TCR sequence derives from a woman between 45 and 65 years old in good health and CMV-seronegative. CDR3 sequence reads: CAWSVIGSGGYTF. DNA of the CDR3: TGTGCCTGGAGTGTAATCGGGTCGGGGGGCTACACCTTC.